The next 7 T cell receptor beta chains were all read from a single sample in a study of blood T cell repertoires in COVID-19. Some clones are missing from TCRdb's copy, which holds only in-frame ones; the method was immunoSEQ multiplex PCR. Of about 210,000 clones in the sample, around 84% were seen once. Sequencing input: peripheral blood. These receptors were obtained from a woman of 80 years or more with COVID-19, enrolled during active disease.

Comments on this clone: Germline and junction disagree at one end, which may indicate a read error. This chain links TRBV11-2 with TRBJ2-6; TRBD1 matches 12 bases. Germline values: CDR1 SGHAT, CDR2 FQNNGV. The CDR3 loop spans 18 amino acids. The CDR3: CASSLEGQGASGANVLTF. Here the CDR3 DNA reads TGTGCCAGCAGCCTAGAGGGACAGGGGGCGTCTGGGGCCAACGTCCTGACTTTC. Full variable domain (missing parts from reference TRBV11-2 and TRBJ2-6): EAGVAQSPRYKIIEKRQSVAFWCNPISGHATLYWYQQILGQGPKLLIQFQNNGVVDDSQLPKDRFSAERLKGVDSTLKIQPAKLEDSAVYLCASSLEGQGASGANVLTFGAGSRLTVL.

The chain employs TRBV5-1 and TRBJ2-5; TRBD2 might be the D (5 bases). Germline CDR1 and CDR2: SGHRS and YFSETQ. The CDR3 covers 12 residues. CDR3 coding DNA: TGCGCTTCGGGATTGGCGAAAGAGACCCAGTACTTC. This sequence encodes CASGLAKETQYF.

This chain connects TRBV7-8 to TRBJ1-2; 8 nucleotides align to TRBD1. The V segment lost 5 bases and the J segment 6 bases; nucleotides outside the gene matches: 8. Germline V gene lookup returns CDR1 SGHVS and CDR2 FQNEAQ. The CDR3 is 14 amino acids. CDR3: CASSPRQGQDGYTF. In DNA, the CDR3 is TGTGCCAGCAGCCCTCGACAGGGACAGGATGGCTACACCTTC.

The chain is built from TRBV6-5 and TRBJ1-2; D uncertain. There are 13 residues in the CDR3. Per the germline V gene, CDR1 is MNHEY and CDR2 is SVGAGI. V was clipped by 8 bases and J by 2 bases, with 12 bases between them. CDR3 sequence: CASALRENYGYTF. The CDR3 region has the DNA TGTGCCAGCGCCTTACGGGAAAACTATGGCTACACCTTC.

The genes are TRBV12-2 and TRBJ2-2; the table's D call, TRBD2, was not checked against the DNA. TRBV12-2 is an annotated pseudogene. The CDR3 has 15 amino acids. Written as DNA, the CDR3 is TGTGCAAGTCGCTTAGCGGCGGGGTGCACCGGGGAGCTGTTTTTT. Residues: CASRLAAGCTGELFF.

Here the CDR3 DNA reads TGTGCCAGCAGCTACAGACTAGCAGCCTCAGTAGAGACCCAGTACTTC. This encodes CASSYRLAASVETQYF. The chain employs TRBV14 and TRBJ2-5; 7 positions agree with TRBD2. The length of the CDR3 is 16 residues. Trimming at V came to 5 bases and at J to 4 bases, leaving 13 bases not matched to a gene. Germline CDR1 reads SGHDN; CDR2 reads FVKESK.

V usage is TRBV18 and J usage is TRBJ2-3; D is ambiguous. Germline V gene lookup returns CDR1 KGHSH and CDR2 LQKENI. The CDR3 length is 12 residues. V dropped 1 base and J dropped 6 bases, with 5 bases sitting between them. CDR3 DNA: TGTGCCAGCTCACCACTCGGGGATACGCAGTATTTT. Protein: CASSPLGDTQYF.